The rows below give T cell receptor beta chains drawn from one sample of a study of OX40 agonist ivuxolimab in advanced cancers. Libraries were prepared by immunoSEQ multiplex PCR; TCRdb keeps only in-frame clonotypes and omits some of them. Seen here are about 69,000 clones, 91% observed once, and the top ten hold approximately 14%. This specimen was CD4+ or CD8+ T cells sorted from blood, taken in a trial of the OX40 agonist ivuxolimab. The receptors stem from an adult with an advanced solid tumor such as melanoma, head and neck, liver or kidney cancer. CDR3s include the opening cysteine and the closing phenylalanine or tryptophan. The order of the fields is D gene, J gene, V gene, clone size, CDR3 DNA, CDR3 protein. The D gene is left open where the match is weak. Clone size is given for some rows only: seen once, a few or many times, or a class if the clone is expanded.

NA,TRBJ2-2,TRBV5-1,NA,TGCGCCAGCAGCTTGGACTTCTCCGTCTGGGATGACACCGGGGAGCTGTTTTTT,CASSLDFSVWDDTGELFF
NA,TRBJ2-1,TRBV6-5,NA,TGTGCCAGCAGTTCGGACATCTCTAGTATGGAGCAGTTCTTC,CASSSDISSMEQFF
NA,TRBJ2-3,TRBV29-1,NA,TGCAGCGTTGGGCAGCGAAACACAGATACGCAGTATTTT,CSVGQRNTDTQYF
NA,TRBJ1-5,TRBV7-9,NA,TGTGCCAGTGGTTCGGGGAGCAATCAGCCCCAGCATTTT,CASGSGSNQPQHF
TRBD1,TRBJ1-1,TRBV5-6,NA,TGTGCCAGCAGCCTGGGGACAGGGGGTTGGGGGCAATCTTTCTTT,CASSLGTGGWGQSFF
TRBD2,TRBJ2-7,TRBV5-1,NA,TGCGCCAGCAGCTTTCTAGCGGAGGCCTACGAGCAGTACTTC,CASSFLAEAYEQYF
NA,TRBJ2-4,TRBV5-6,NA,TGTGCCAGCAGCTTGGGGACAGCGAACATTCAGTACTTC,CASSLGTANIQYF
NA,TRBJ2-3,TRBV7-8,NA,TGTGCCAGCAGCGCCCTCAGGGGTGGCACAGATACGCAGTATTTT,CASSALRGGTDTQYF
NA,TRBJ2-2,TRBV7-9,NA,TGTGCCAGCAGCACCAGTCCGGGGACCGGGGAGCTGTTTTTT,CASSTSPGTGELFF
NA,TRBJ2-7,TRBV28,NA,TGTGCCAGCCTAGACTCCTACGAGCAGTACTTC,CASLDSYEQYF
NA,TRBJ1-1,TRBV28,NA,TGTGCCAGCAGTTTATACGGGGACACTGAAGCTTTCTTT,CASSLYGDTEAFF
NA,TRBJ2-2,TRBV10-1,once,TGCGCCAGCAGTGAGGATGACACCGACACCGGGGAGCTGTTTTTT,CASSEDDTDTGELFF
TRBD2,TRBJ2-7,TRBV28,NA,TGTGCCAGTAGGTATTTGGGGGGGATATACGAGCAGTACTTC,CASRYLGGIYEQYF
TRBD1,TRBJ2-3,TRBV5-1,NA,TGCGCCAGCAGCCCAGGACAGGGTGGCACAGATACGCAGTATTTT,CASSPGQGGTDTQYF
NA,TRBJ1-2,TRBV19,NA,TGTGCCAGTAGCCCGGGCAGCAACTATGGCTACACCTTC,CASSPGSNYGYTF
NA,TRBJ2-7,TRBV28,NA,TGTGCCAGCAGCCTTCCCTCGGGTCGCGTGTCGAACGAGCAGTACTTC,CASSLPSGRVSNEQYF
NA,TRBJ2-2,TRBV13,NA,TGTGCCAGCAGCTTATCAGCGGTGGAGCTGTTTTTT,CASSLSAVELFF
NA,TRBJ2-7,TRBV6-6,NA,TGTGCCAGCAGTTACTCGGTTTACCCCCCCTACGAGCAGTACTTC,CASSYSVYPPYEQYF